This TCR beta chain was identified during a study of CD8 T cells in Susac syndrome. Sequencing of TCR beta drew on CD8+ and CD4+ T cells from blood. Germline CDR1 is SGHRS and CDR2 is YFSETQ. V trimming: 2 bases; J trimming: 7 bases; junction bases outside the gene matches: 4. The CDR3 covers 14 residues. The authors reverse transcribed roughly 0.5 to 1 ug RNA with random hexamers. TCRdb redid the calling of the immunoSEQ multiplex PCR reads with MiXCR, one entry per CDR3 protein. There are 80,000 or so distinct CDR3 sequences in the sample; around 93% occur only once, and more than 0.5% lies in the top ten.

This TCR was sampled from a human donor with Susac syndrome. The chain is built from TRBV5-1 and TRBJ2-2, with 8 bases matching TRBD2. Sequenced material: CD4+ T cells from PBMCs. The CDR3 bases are TGCGCCAGCAGCTTCGGACTAGCCGACGGGGAGCTGTTTTTT. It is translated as CASSFGLADGELFF.